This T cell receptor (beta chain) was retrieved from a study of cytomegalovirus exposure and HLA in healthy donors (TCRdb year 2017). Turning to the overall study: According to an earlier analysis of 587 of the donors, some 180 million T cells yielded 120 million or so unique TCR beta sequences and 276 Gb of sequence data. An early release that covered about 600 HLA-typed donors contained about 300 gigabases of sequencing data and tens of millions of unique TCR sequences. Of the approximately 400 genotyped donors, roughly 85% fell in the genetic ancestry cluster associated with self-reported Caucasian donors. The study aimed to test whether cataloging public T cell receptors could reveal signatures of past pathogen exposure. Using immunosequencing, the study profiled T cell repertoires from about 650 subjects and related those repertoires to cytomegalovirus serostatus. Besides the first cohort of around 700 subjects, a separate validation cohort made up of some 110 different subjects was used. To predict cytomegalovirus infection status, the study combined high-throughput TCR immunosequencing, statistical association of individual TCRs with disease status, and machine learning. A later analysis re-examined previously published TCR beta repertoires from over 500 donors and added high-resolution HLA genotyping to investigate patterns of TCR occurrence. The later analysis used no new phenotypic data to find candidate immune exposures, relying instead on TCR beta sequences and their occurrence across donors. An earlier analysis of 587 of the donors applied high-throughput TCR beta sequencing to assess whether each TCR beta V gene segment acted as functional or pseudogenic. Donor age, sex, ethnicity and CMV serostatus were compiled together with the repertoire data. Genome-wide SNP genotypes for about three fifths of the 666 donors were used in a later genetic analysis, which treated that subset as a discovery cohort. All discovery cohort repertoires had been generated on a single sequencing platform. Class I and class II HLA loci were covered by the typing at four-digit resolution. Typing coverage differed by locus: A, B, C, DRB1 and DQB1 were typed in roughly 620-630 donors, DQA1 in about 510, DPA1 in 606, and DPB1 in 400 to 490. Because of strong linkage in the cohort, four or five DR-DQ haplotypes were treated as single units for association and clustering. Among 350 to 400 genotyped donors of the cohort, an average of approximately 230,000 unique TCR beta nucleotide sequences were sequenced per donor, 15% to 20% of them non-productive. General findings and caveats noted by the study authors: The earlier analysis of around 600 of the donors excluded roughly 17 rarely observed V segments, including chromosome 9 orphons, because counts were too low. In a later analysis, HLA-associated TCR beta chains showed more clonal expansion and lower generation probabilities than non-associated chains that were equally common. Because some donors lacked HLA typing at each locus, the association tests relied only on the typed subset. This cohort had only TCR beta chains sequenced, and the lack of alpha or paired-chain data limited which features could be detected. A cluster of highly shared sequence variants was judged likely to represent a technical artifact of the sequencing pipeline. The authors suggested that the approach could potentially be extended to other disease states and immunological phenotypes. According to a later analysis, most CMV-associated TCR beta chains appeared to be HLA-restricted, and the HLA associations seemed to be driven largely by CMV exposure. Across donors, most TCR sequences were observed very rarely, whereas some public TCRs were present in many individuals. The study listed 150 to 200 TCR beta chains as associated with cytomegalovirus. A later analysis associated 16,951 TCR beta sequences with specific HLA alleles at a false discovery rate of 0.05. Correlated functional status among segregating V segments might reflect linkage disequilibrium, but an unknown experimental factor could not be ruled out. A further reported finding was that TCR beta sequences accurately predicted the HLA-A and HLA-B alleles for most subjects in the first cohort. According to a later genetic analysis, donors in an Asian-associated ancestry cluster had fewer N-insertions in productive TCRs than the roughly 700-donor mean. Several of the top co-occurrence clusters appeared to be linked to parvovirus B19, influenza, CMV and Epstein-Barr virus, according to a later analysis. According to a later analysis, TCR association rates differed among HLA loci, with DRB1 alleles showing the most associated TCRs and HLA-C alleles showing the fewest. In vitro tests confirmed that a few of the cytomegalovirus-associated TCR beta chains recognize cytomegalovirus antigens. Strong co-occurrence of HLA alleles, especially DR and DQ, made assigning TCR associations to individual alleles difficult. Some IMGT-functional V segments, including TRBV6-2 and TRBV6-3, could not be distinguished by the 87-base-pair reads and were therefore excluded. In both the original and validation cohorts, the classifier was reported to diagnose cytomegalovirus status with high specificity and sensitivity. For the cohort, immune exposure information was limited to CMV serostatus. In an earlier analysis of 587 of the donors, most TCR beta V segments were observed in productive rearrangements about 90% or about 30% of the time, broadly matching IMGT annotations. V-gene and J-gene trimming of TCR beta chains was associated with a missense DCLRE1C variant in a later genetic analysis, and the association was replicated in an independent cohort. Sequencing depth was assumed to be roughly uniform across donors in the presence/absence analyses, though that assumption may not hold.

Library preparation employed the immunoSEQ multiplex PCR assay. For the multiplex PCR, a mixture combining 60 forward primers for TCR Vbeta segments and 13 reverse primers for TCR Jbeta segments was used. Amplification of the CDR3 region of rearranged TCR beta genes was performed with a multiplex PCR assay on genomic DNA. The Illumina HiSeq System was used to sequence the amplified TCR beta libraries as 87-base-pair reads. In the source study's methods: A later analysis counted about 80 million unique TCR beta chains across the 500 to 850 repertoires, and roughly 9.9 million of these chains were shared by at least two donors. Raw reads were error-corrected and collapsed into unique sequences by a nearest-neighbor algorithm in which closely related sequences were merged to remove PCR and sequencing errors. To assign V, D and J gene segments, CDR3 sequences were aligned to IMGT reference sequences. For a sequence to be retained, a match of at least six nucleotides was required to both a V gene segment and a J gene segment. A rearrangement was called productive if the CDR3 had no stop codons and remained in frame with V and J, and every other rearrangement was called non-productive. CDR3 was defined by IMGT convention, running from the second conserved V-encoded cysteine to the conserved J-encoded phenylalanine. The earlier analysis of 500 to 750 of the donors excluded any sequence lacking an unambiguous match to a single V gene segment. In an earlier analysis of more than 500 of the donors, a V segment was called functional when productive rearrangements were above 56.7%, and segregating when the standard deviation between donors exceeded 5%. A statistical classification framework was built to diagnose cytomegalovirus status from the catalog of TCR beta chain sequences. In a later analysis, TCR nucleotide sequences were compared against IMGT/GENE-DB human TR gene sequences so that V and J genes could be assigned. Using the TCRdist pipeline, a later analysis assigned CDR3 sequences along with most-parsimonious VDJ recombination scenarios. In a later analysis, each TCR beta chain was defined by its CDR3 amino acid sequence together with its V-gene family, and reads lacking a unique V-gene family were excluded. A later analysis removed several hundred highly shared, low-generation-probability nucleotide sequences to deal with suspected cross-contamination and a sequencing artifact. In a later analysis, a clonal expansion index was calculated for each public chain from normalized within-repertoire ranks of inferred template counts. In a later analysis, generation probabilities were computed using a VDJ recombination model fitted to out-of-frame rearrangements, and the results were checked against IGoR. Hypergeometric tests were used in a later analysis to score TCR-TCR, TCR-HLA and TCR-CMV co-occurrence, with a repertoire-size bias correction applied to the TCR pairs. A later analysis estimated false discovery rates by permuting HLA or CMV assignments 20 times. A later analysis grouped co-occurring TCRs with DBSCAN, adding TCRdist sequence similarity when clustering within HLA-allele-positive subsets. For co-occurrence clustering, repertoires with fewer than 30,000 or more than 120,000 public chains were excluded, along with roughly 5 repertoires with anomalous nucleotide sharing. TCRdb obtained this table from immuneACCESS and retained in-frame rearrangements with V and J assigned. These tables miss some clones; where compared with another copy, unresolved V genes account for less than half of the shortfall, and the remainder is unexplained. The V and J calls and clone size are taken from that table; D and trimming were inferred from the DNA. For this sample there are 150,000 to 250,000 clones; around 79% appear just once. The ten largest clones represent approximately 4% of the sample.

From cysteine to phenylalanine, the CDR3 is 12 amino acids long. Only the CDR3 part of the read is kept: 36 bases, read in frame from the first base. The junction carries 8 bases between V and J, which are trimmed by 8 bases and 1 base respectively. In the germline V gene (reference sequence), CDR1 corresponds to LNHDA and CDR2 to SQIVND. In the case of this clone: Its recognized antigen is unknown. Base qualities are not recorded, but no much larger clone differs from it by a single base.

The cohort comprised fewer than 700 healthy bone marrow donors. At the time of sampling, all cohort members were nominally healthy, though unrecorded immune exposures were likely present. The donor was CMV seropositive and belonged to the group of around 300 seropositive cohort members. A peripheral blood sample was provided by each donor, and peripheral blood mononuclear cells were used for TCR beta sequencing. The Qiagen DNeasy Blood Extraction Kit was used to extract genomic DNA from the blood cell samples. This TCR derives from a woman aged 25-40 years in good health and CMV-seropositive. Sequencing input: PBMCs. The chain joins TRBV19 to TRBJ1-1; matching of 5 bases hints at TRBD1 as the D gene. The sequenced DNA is TGTGCCAGTGATGACAGGAACACTGAAGCTTTCTTT. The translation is CASDDRNTEAFF.